Sequencing of this T cell receptor (beta chain) was carried out in a study of T cell repertoires in cytomegalovirus infection. Study in general: HLA-B-restricted CMV epitopes that are well studied, plus recently identified HLA-C-restricted ones, were used by the study.

TCRdb reprocessed the reads via MiXCR and lists one record per CDR3 protein. Of approximately 730,000 distinct CDR3 sequences in the sample, 30% to 35% were seen once. This clonotype was observed a few times. The antigen is undetermined. The source was cultured PBMCs, collected from culture after CMV antigen stimulation. This clonotype was obtained from a human donor in good health (CMV status not recorded). Some clones in this sample may be carry-over from other donors' samples.

The CDR3 sequence is CASSIDLFSRSDTQYF. The DNA for the CDR3 is TGTGCCAGTAGTATAGATCTATTTTCGAGGTCAGATACGCAGTATTTT. The chain combines TRBV19 with TRBJ2-3; D not resolved. Per the germline V gene, CDR1 is LNHDA and CDR2 is SQIVND (reference sequence). This CDR3 has 16 residues. V lost 0 bases to trimming and J lost 4 bases, with 14 bases between them.